A single sample is the source of the 19 T cell receptor beta chains below, sequenced in a study of cytomegalovirus exposure and HLA in healthy donors. The PCR was carried out with 60 Vbeta primers and 13 Jbeta primers. Libraries were prepared by immunoSEQ multiplex PCR; TCRdb keeps only in-frame clonotypes and omits some of them. Among some 180,000 clones listed, about 77% were seen once. Sequencing was carried out using PBMCs. The origin of the receptors is a woman aged 25 to 39 in good health and CMV-seronegative.

V usage is TRBV28 and J usage is TRBJ1-5; TRBD1 agrees at 9 bases. The CDR3 contains 16 residues. The ends lost 3 bases at V and 4 bases at J; junction bases unmatched: 7. Germline V gives CDR1 MDHEN, CDR2 SYDVKM. For the CDR3, the DNA is TGTGCCAGCAGTTTGCCCTCTGGGACAGGGAATCAGCCCCAGCATTTT. Residues: CASSLPSGTGNQPQHF.

V usage is TRBV7-9 and J usage is TRBJ1-2; 8 positions agree with TRBD1. After removal of 1 base from V and 8 bases from J, the junction contained 3 bases not matched to a gene. The CDR3 is made up of 13 amino acids. Germline V CDR1 and CDR2: SEHNR, FQNEAQ (reference sequence). CDR3 DNA: TGTGCCAGCAGCTTAGAGACAGGGGTAGGCTACACCTTC. This translates into CASSLETGVGYTF.

CDR3: CASSVPGTGAGDTQYF. The CDR3 DNA reads as TGCGCCAGCAGCGTACCCGGGACAGGGGCGGGAGATACGCAGTATTTT. This chain links TRBV5-1 with TRBJ2-3; 10 bases match TRBD1. CDR1 is SGHRS and CDR2 is YFSETQ in the germline V gene. V lost 4 bases and J lost 5; bases outside the gene matches: 10. The CDR3 length is 16 residues.

The chain combines TRBV7-2 with TRBJ1-2; D is uncertain. This CDR3 spans 15 amino acids. Deletions cut 8 bases from V and 3 bases from J, with 19 bases between. CDR1 is SGHTA, CDR2 FQGNSA, per germline. In DNA form, the CDR3 reads TGTGCCAGCCCCATGGGCCCAGGTCATCACTATGGCTACACCTTC. Protein: CASPMGPGHHYGYTF.

With regard to this clone: A read error may produce the germline difference seen at one junction end. The chain uses TRBV7-9 and TRBJ2-7; D might be TRBD2 (5 bases). The CDR3 extends over 14 amino acids. In germline, CDR1 is SEHNR, CDR2 FQNEAQ (reference sequence). CDR3 loop: CSSSLVSENYEQYF. CDR3 DNA: TGTTCCAGCAGCTTAGTTAGCGAGAACTACGAGCAGTACTTC.

This clone was observed a handful of times. V is TRBV2 and J is TRBJ2-5; D is undetermined. CDR1 SNHLY and CDR2 FYNNEI come from the germline V gene. Trimming cost V 3 bases and J 0 bases, with 8 bases left between them. The CDR3 sequence is 14 residues long. The DNA of the CDR3 is TGTGCCAGCAGTGATAACCGCGACCAAGAGACCCAGTACTTC. Protein product: CASSDNRDQETQYF.

The chain combines TRBV2 with TRBJ1-4; D ambiguous. This CDR3 contains 13 residues. Trimming left V 2 bases short and J 7 bases short, with 8 bases between. Germline assignment: CDR1 SNHLY and CDR2 FYNNEI. The CDR3 reads CASSELAGEKLFF. CDR3 sequence (DNA): TGTGCCAGCAGTGAATTGGCAGGTGAAAAACTGTTTTTT.

The chain combines TRBV5-1 with TRBJ2-1; the match to TRBD1 covers 7 bases. The germline V gene encodes CDR1 SGHRS and CDR2 YFSETQ. Trimming cost V 5 bases and J 5 bases; bases outside gene matches: 7. The CDR3 consists of 14 residues. The DNA of the CDR3 is TGCGCCAGCAGATCCGGGACAGCTGACAATGAGCAGTTCTTC. As protein: CASRSGTADNEQFF. The complete variable domain, with remaining parts taken from reference TRBV5-1 and TRBJ2-1, reads KAGVTQTPRYLIKTRGQQVTLSCSPISGHRSVSWYQQTPGQGLQFLFEYFSETQRNKGNFPGRFSGRQFSNSRSEMNVSTLELGDSALYLCASRSGTADNEQFFGPGTRLTVL.

V is TRBV7-9 and J is TRBJ2-7; TRBD1 might be the D (5 bases). The V end lost 2 bases, the J end lost 0 bases, and 8 bases lay between the germline ends. CDR3 size: 14 residues. Per germline, CDR1 SEHNR and CDR2 FQNEAQ (reference sequence). The CDR3 DNA reads TGTGCCAGCAGCTTATTGCAGGGCTCCTACGAGCAGTACTTC. Translated: CASSLLQGSYEQYF.

The chain joins TRBV4-2 to TRBJ1-4; 7 bases are a match to TRBD1. J gave up 6 bases and V 7 bases, and 14 bases lay outside the gene matches. Germline lookup yields CDR1 LGHNA and CDR2 YNFKEQ. The CDR3 is 16 amino acids. This CDR3 reads CASNPKKTGEDEKLFF. The CDR3 DNA reads as TGTGCCAGCAATCCAAAAAAAACAGGGGAGGATGAAAAACTGTTTTTT.

The count of this clone is one. The chain combines TRBV6-1 with TRBJ2-1, with TRBD2 identical over 9 bases. The ends lost 7 bases at V and 9 bases at J; junction bases unmatched: 10. Germline assignment: CDR1 MNHNS and CDR2 SASEGT. This CDR3 has 14 residues. CDR3: CASTEGLAGFEQFF. The CDR3 coding sequence is TGTGCCAGCACGGAGGGGCTAGCGGGATTTGAGCAGTTCTTC.

V is TRBV27 and J is TRBJ2-1; 8 bases align to TRBD2. J lost 9 bases, V lost 2 bases, and 9 bases had no gene match. The CDR3 runs to 15 residues. Looked up from germline, CDR1 is MNHEY and CDR2 is SMNVEV (reference sequence). For the CDR3, the DNA is TGTGCCAGCAGTTTAACGGGGGGGGCCGGAGGTGAGCAGTTCTTC. It translates to CASSLTGGAGGEQFF.

This chain connects TRBV6-5 to TRBJ1-1; the match to TRBD1 covers 7 bases. The germline V gene has CDR1 MNHEY and CDR2 SVGAGI. The trim removed 7 bases at V and 3 bases at J, leaving 8 bases unmatched. This CDR3 spans 14 amino acids. The CDR3 loop reads CASNETGIDTEAFF. The DNA of the CDR3 is TGTGCCAGCAACGAGACAGGGATAGACACTGAAGCTTTCTTT.

The chain links TRBV5-1 to TRBJ2-2; 16 bases agree with TRBD2. The trim removed 1 base at V and 5 bases at J, leaving 5 bases unmatched. Germline V gene lookup returns CDR1 SGHRS and CDR2 YFSETQ. The CDR3 spans 18 residues. The CDR3: CASSLLGLAGGPTGELFF. CDR3 bases: TGCGCCAGCAGCTTGCTGGGACTAGCGGGAGGGCCGACCGGGGAGCTGTTTTTT.

In nucleotides, the CDR3 is TGTGCCAGCAGGAGACAGGGTTGGAATCAGCCCCAGCATTTT. Translation: CASRRQGWNQPQHF. The gene calls are TRBV2 and TRBJ1-5; 7 nucleotides agree with TRBD1. The germline V gene encodes CDR1 SNHLY and CDR2 FYNNEI. The CDR3 runs to 14 residues. With V trimmed by 6 bases and J by 4 bases, 6 bases remained unmatched.

V usage is TRBV6-5 and J usage is TRBJ2-5, with 9 bases fitting TRBD2. The CDR3 consists of 15 residues. V dropped 0 bases and J dropped 7; count of bases not matched to a gene: 6. Germline CDR1 is MNHEY and CDR2 is SVGAGI. CDR3 in DNA: TGTGCCAGCAGTTACTCGGCGGGAGGGCCGGCGACCCAGTACTTC. Protein product: CASSYSAGGPATQYF.

For this clone: A junction end diverges from the germline sequence, so it may reflect a read error. The rearrangement uses TRBV28 and TRBJ1-2; D not resolved. The CDR3 is 13 amino acids. Germline-derived CDR1 and CDR2 are MDHEN and SYDVKM. CDR3 sequence (DNA): TGTGCCAGCAGGTTAGGGCAGGCCTATGGCTACCCCTTC. Translation: CASRLGQAYGYPF.

This chain uses TRBV18 with TRBJ2-7; no reliable D call. V lost 3 bases to trimming and J lost 3 bases, with 12 bases between them. Germline V lookup: CDR1 KGHSH, CDR2 LQKENI. The CDR3 sequence is 14 residues long. The CDR3 nucleotides are TGTGCCAGCTCACCCTCCCGACAAAACTACGAGCAGTACTTC. Translating it yields CASSPSRQNYEQYF.

This clone has a single count. This sequence joins TRBV4-1 and TRBJ1-1; a weak D match, TRBD1 (5 bases). Trimming took 0 bases from V and 0 from J, leaving 11 bases between them. The CDR3 sequence is 16 residues long. CDR1 is MGHRA, CDR2 YSYEKL, per germline. The CDR3 is CASSQDGGKMNTEAFF. CDR3 in DNA: TGCGCCAGCAGCCAAGATGGGGGGAAAATGAACACTGAAGCTTTCTTT.